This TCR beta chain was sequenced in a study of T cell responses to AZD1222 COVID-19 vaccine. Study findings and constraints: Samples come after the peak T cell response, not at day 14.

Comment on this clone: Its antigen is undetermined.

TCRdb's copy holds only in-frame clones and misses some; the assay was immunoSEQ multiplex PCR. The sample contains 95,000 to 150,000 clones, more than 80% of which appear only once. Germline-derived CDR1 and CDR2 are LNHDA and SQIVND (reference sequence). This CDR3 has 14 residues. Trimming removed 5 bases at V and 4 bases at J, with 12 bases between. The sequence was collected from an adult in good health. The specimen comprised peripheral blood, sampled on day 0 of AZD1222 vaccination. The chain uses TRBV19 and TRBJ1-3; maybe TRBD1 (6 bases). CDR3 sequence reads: CASSLTGPGNTIYF. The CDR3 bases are TGTGCCAGTAGTCTGACAGGTCCGGGAAACACCATATATTTT.